Listed here are 30 T cell receptor beta chains from one sample, sequenced in a study of blood T cells in healthy people across ages. Combining a sample-barcoded 5' primer with a J-beta primer mix, a second PCR ran for roughly 6 to 11 cycles. TCRdb recomputed calls from the 5' RACE reads with MiXCR, one row per CDR3 protein. Of 700,000 to 1,000,000 distinct CDR3 sequences listed, around 45% are singletons. Sequenced: blood. These TCRs come from a man in his sixties in good health.

This clonotype was observed at least ten times. The chain joins TRBV29-1 to TRBJ2-7, with D hard to call. V was trimmed by 4 bases and J by 0 bases, leaving 10 bases between them. The CDR3 sequence is 13 residues long. Germline loops: CDR1 SQVTM, CDR2 ANQGSEA. The CDR3 loop is CSVVFRSSYEQYF. The CDR3 DNA sequence: TGCAGCGTTGTTTTCAGGAGCTCCTACGAGCAGTACTTC.

There are a few counts of this clonotype. This rearrangement joins TRBV25-1 to TRBJ1-6; D is unresolved. The CDR3 length is 15 residues. Germline assignment: CDR1 MGHDK and CDR2 SYGVNS. The V end lost 3 bases, the J end lost 5 bases, and 11 bases lay between the germline ends. The DNA for the CDR3 is TGTGCCAGCAGTGATCCAACCGCCCATAATTCACCCCTCCACTTT. Translation gives CASSDPTAHNSPLHF.

This clonotype turned up a few times. V gene TRBV12-3 or TRBV12-4 combines with J gene TRBJ1-2, with D hard to call. Trimming took 10 bases from V and 2 from J, leaving 11 bases between them. The CDR3 is 12 amino acids. The CDR3 sequence is CANTGFNYGYTF. The CDR3 nucleotides read TGTGCCAACACGGGATTCAACTATGGCTACACCTTC.

This clonotype occurred a few times. An end of the junction does not agree with germline; a read error may underlie this. CDR3 bases: TGCGCCAGCAGCCCCTCTAGGGAGGCCTGGAAGACCCAGTATTTC. It is translated as CASSPSREAWKTQYF. The gene calls are TRBV5-1 and TRBJ2-5; D is perhaps TRBD2 (6 bases). The CDR3 is made up of 15 amino acids. In germline, CDR1 is SGHRS, CDR2 YFSETQ. The full variable domain, in which reference TRBV5-1 and TRBJ2-5 provide the parts outside the CDR3, is KAGVTQTPRYLIKTRGQQVTLSCSPISGHRSVSWYQQTPGQGLQFLFEYFSETQRNKGNFPGRFSGRQFSNSRSEMNVSTLELGDSALYLCASSPSREAWKTQYFGPGTRLLVL.

J is TRBJ1-2 and V is TRBV7-2; D is unresolved. V lost 5 bases, J lost 8 bases, and 12 bases lay in between. The CDR3 extends over 12 amino acids. Germline V CDR1 and CDR2: SGHTA, FQGNSA. This CDR3 reads CASSTTLGGYTF. The CDR3 nucleotides read TGTGCCAGCAGCACTACCTTGGGGGGCTACACCTTC.

This sequence joins TRBV29-1 and TRBJ1-1; D gene unclear. V lost 5 bases and J 0 bases, leaving 16 bases between the germline ends. The germline V gene encodes CDR1 SQVTM and CDR2 ANQGSEA. This CDR3 is built from 15 residues. CDR3 residues: CSVSDNRMVNTEAFF. In DNA form, the CDR3 reads TGCAGCGTTTCGGATAACCGCATGGTGAACACTGAAGCTTTCTTT.

This clonotype was seen more than once but under ten times. With a much larger clone just one base away, this may be a read error. The chain recombines TRBV9 with TRBJ2-7, with a possible D match to TRBD2 (5 bases). Trimming left V 3 bases short and J 3 bases short, with 10 bases between. Looked up from germline, CDR1 is SGDLS and CDR2 is YYNGEE. The CDR3 spans 13 residues. This CDR3 is CASSGDGDYEQYF. The DNA for the CDR3 is TGTGCCAGCAGCGGAGACGGGGACTACGAGCAGTACTTC.

The genes are TRBV2 and TRBJ2-5, with D perhaps TRBD2 (6 bases). Germline values: CDR1 SNHLY, CDR2 FYNNEI. Trimming shortened V by 6 bases and J by 5 bases, and 16 bases separated the two germline ends. The CDR3 is made up of 14 amino acids. CDR3: CASSGSPSEETQYF. In nucleotides, the CDR3 is TGTGCCAGCAGCGGGAGTCCATCGGAGGAGACCCAGTACTTC.

The chain is built from TRBV7-9 and TRBJ2-4; unclear D gene. TRBJ2-7 matches the DNA end more closely, so the J call is doubtful. Germline V gene lookup returns CDR1 SEHNR and CDR2 FQNEAQ (reference sequence). The CDR3 has 13 residues. The CDR3 DNA reads as TGTGCCAGCAGCTTAGTCGTTAACTACGAGCAGTACTTC. Its translation: CASSLVVNYEQYF.

CDR3 in amino acids: CASSSSGGGFVNEQFF. The CDR3 region has the DNA TGCGCCAGCAGCAGCAGCGGGGGGGGTTTCGTCAATGAGCAGTTCTTC. V is TRBV5-1 and J is TRBJ2-1, with TRBD2 identical over 10 bases. V gave up 4 bases and J gave up 6 bases; unmatched junction bases: 10. CDR3 length equals 16 residues. Germline-derived CDR1 and CDR2 are SGHRS and YFSETQ. The full variable domain, in which reference TRBV5-1 and TRBJ2-1 provide the parts outside the CDR3, is KAGVTQTPRYLIKTRGQQVTLSCSPISGHRSVSWYQQTPGQGLQFLFEYFSETQRNKGNFPGRFSGRQFSNSRSEMNVSTLELGDSALYLCASSSSGGGFVNEQFFGPGTRLTVL.

The sample holds a few counts of this clonotype. The V gene is TRBV5-1, the J gene TRBJ1-2; tentatively, D is TRBD1 (5 bases). The CDR3 is made up of 15 amino acids. Germline CDR1 and CDR2: SGHRS and YFSETQ. V was pared by 5 bases and J by 3 bases, with 17 bases between. The CDR3 here is CASRRGTSEDYGYTF. The CDR3 nucleotides read TGCGCCAGCAGACGAGGGACCTCGGAGGACTATGGCTACACCTTC.

The V and J genes are TRBV7-2 and TRBJ2-1; D perhaps matches TRBD2 (7 bases). CDR1 is SGHTA, CDR2 FQGNSA, per germline. Trimming removed 5 bases from V and 3 bases from J, with 17 bases in between. The CDR3 contains 16 residues. The CDR3 sequence is CASSLEGGRGYNEQFF. The CDR3 DNA follows: TGTGCCAGCAGCCTAGAGGGGGGGCGAGGCTACAATGAGCAGTTCTTC. Full variable domain (remainder filled in from reference TRBV7-2 and TRBJ2-1): GAGVSQSPSNKVTEKGKDVELRCDPISGHTALYWYRQSLGQGLEFLIYFQGNSAPDKSGLPSDRFSAERTGGSVSTLTIQRTQQEDSAVYLCASSLEGGRGYNEQFFGPGTRLTVL.

The chain couples TRBV7-9 to TRBJ2-1; perhaps D is TRBD1 or TRBD2 (5 bases each). This CDR3 is 13 amino acids long. Germline lookup yields CDR1 SEHNR and CDR2 FQNEAQ (reference sequence). V shed 1 base and J shed 8 bases, with 9 bases lying between them. CDR3: CASSLGGIYEQFF. The CDR3 region has the DNA TGTGCCAGCAGCTTAGGGGGGATATATGAGCAGTTCTTC.

This clonotype has a handful of counts. The chain links TRBV5-1 to TRBJ2-3; TRBD2 is a possible D gene (5 bases). Germline V gene data show CDR1 as SGHRS and CDR2 as YFSETQ. This CDR3 comprises 14 residues. V dropped 2 bases and J dropped 2 bases, with 9 bases sitting between them. The CDR3 spells CASSLGLPTDTQYF. As DNA, the CDR3 is TGCGCCAGCAGCTTAGGACTTCCCACAGATACGCAGTATTTT.

This chain uses TRBV7-8 with TRBJ2-7; TRBD2 matches 8 bases. Germline V gives CDR1 SGHVS, CDR2 FQNEAQ. V gave up 4 bases and J gave up 2 bases; unmatched junction bases: 10. CDR3 length equals 16 residues. CDR3: CASSSLRGGGPYEQYF. As DNA, the CDR3 is TGTGCCAGCAGCTCCCTCCGGGGGGGAGGCCCCTACGAGCAGTACTTC.

This clonotype was picked up a small number of times. The junction departs from the called germline gene at one end, perhaps through a read error. The chain uses TRBV7-2 and TRBJ2-5; D possibly uses TRBD1 or TRBD2 (5 bases each). The CDR3 is made up of 15 amino acids. Germline CDR1 is SGHTA and CDR2 is FQGNSA. As DNA, the CDR3 is TGTGCCACCGGGACGCCAAGGCGGGCTCAAGGGACCCAGTACTTC. It codes for CATGTPRRAQGTQYF. The entire variable domain, with the rest obtained from reference TRBV7-2 and TRBJ2-5, is as follows: GAGVSQSPSNKVTEKGKDVELRCDPISGHTALYWYRQSLGQGLEFLIYFQGNSAPDKSGLPSDRFSAERTGGSVSTLTIQRTQQEDSAVYLCATGTPRRAQGTQYFGPGTRLLVL.

This chain connects TRBV7-2 to TRBJ2-2; TRBD1 matches 7 bases. Germline lookup yields CDR1 SGHTA and CDR2 FQGNSA. V shed 2 bases, J shed 6 bases, and the junction held 6 bases outside the gene matches. The CDR3 is 15 amino acids. The CDR3 region has the DNA TGTGCCAGCAGCTTAAGACAGGGTGGGGCCGGGGAGCTGTTTTTT. Translation gives CASSLRQGGAGELFF.

The chain has TRBV7-2 and TRBJ1-5; 7 bases map to TRBD1. This CDR3 region has 16 residues. The germline gives CDR1 SGHTA, CDR2 FQGNSA. V was pared by 4 bases and J by 0 bases, with 6 bases of the junction left unmatched. Written as DNA, the CDR3 is TGTGCCAGCAGCTCCGGGACAGCATATAGCAATCAGCCCCAGCATTTT. This sequence encodes CASSSGTAYSNQPQHF.

This chain joins TRBV15 and TRBJ2-3; TRBD2 matches at 10 bases. This CDR3 is 13 amino acids long. The V gene end was trimmed by 8 bases and the J gene end by 5 bases; junction bases not matched to a gene: 4. CDR1 and CDR2 from the germline V gene are LNHNV and YYDKDF (reference sequence). The CDR3 sequence: CATGLADRDTQYF. In DNA form, the CDR3 reads TGTGCCACCGGACTAGCGGATAGAGATACGCAGTATTTT.

The table lists this clonotype with a few counts. The chain combines TRBV28 with TRBJ2-7, with D perhaps matching TRBD1 (6 bases). There are 16 residues in the CDR3. Germline CDR1 reads MDHEN; CDR2 reads SYDVKM. V was pared by 1 base and J by 1 base, with 14 bases between. The CDR3: CASSLSGVQGSYEQYF. The DNA of the CDR3 is TGTGCCAGCAGTTTATCAGGGGTCCAGGGGTCCTACGAGCAGTACTTC.

The sample holds a few counts of this clonotype. The chain has TRBV25-1 and TRBJ1-2, with D uncertain. CDR1 is MGHDK, CDR2 SYGVNS, per germline. Trimming took off 6 bases at V and 5 bases at J, with 22 bases between the two ends. This CDR3 comprises 16 residues. CDR3 nucleotide sequence: TGTGCCAGCAGGGTCTCCCGGGCCGCCGGGAGGTATGGCTACACCTTC. Its protein is CASRVSRAAGRYGYTF.

The gene calls are TRBV29-1 and TRBJ1-2; TRBD1 might be the D (6 bases). The CDR3 has 13 amino acids. The V and J ends lost 4 bases and 2 bases respectively, with 11 bases between them. Germline V gene sequence: CDR1 SQVTM, CDR2 ANQGSEA. The CDR3 bases are TGCAGCGTTGCGACAGGCCAAAACTATGGCTACACCTTC. Its protein is CSVATGQNYGYTF.

This clonotype was observed a few times. The chain couples TRBV9 to TRBJ2-3; the D gene is possibly TRBD1 (6 bases). There are 16 residues in the CDR3. V was shortened by 0 bases and J by 2 bases, with 13 bases between the two germline ends. Germline V gene data show CDR1 as SGDLS and CDR2 as YYNGEE. The CDR3: CASSVVQGAYTDTQYF. For the CDR3, the DNA is TGTGCCAGCAGCGTAGTACAGGGAGCTTACACAGATACGCAGTATTTT.

The chain is built from TRBV5-1 and TRBJ1-5; no clear D gene. The V end lost 0 bases, the J end lost 3 bases, and 7 bases lay between the germline ends. The CDR3 has 14 amino acids. Germline CDR1 reads SGHRS; CDR2 reads YFSETQ. DNA of the CDR3: TGCGCCAGCAGCTTGGATGGGGACAATCAGCCCCAGCATTTT. It translates to CASSLDGDNQPQHF. Supplemented by reference TRBV5-1 and TRBJ1-5, the full variable domain reads KAGVTQTPRYLIKTRGQQVTLSCSPISGHRSVSWYQQTPGQGLQFLFEYFSETQRNKGNFPGRFSGRQFSNSRSEMNVSTLELGDSALYLCASSLDGDNQPQHFGDGTRLSIL.

The chain is built from TRBV4-2 and TRBJ2-3; 10 nucleotides agree with TRBD1. CDR3 length equals 17 residues. Trimming cost V 0 bases and J 2 bases; bases outside gene matches: 5. Germline CDR1 is LGHNA and CDR2 is YNFKEQ. CDR3: CASSQDRDRGFTDTQYF. The CDR3 DNA reads as TGTGCCAGCAGCCAAGATCGGGACAGGGGATTCACAGATACGCAGTATTTT.

The chain uses TRBV12-3 or TRBV12-4 and TRBJ1-4; TRBD1 might be the D (6 bases). The CDR3 has 14 residues. V lost 5 bases, J lost 5 bases, and 12 bases lay in between. The CDR3 DNA sequence: TGTGCCAGCAGTCCGACAGGCCCCAATGAAAAACTGTTTTTT. Translation gives CASSPTGPNEKLFF.

In this sample, this clonotype turned up a few times. This sequence joins TRBV11-1 and TRBJ1-1; D remains unclear. CDR3 size: 15 residues. Trimming left V 0 bases short and J 5 bases short, with 13 bases between. Germline V gene data show CDR1 as SGHAT and CDR2 as FQDESV (reference sequence). Here the CDR3 reads CASSLARSFKTEAFF. The DNA for the CDR3 is TGTGCCAGCAGCTTAGCAAGGTCCTTTAAGACTGAAGCTTTCTTT.

The rearrangement joins TRBV25-1 to TRBJ2-1; 9 bases line up with TRBD2. After removal of 6 bases from V and 4 bases from J, the junction contained 7 bases not matched to a gene. This CDR3 has 15 residues. The germline gives CDR1 MGHDK, CDR2 SYGVNS. CDR3 bases: TGTGCCAGCAGCCAGCTAGCGGGGATATACAATGAGCAGTTCTTC. Translation gives CASSQLAGIYNEQFF. The full variable domain, in which reference TRBV25-1 and TRBJ2-1 provide the parts outside the CDR3, is EADIYQTPRYLVIGTGKKITLECSQTMGHDKMYWYQQDPGMELHLIHYSYGVNSTEKGDLSSESTVSRIRTEHFPLTLESARPSHTSQYLCASSQLAGIYNEQFFGPGTRLTVL.

The chain links TRBV12-3 or TRBV12-4 to TRBJ1-1; D gene uncertain. The CDR3 has 12 amino acids. Trimming removed 3 bases from V and 3 bases from J, with 5 bases in between. CDR3 in amino acids: CASSFWYTEAFF. The CDR3 DNA sequence: TGTGCCAGCAGTTTTTGGTACACTGAAGCTTTCTTT.

This clonotype was seen a handful of times. The V and J genes are TRBV2 and TRBJ1-2; no clear D. Germline assignment: CDR1 SNHLY and CDR2 FYNNEI. This CDR3 contains 15 residues. V gave up 0 bases and J gave up 5 bases, with 13 bases separating them. The CDR3 region has the DNA TGTGCCAGCAGTGAAGCGCTTGGCTGGAGGTATGGCTACACCTTC. As protein: CASSEALGWRYGYTF.